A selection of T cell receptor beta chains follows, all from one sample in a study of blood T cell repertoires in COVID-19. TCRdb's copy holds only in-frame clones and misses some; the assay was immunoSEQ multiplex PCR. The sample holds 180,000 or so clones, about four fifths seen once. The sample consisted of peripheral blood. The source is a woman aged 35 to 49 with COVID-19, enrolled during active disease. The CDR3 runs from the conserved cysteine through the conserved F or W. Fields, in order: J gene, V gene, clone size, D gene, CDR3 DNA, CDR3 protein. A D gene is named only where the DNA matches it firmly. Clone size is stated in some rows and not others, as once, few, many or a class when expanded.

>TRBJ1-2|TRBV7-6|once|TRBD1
TGTGCCAGCAGCCCAGGGACAGGAACCTATGGCTACACCTTC
CASSPGTGTYGYTF
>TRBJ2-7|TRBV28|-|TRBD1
TGTGCCAGCAGTTTACTTGGGACAGTGTACTACGAGCAGTACTTC
CASSLLGTVYYEQYF
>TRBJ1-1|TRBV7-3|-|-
TGTGCCAGCAGCTTAACGATAGACAGTAACACTGAAGCTTTCTTT
CASSLTIDSNTEAFF
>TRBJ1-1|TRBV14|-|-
TGTGCCAGCAGCCAAGTCCCCTTTGAGTTATCGAACACTGAAGCTTTCTTT
CASSQVPFELSNTEAFF
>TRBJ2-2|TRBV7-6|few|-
TGTGCCAGCAGCTTAGGGTCAGGCCAGGGGTCATACACCGGGGAGCTGTTTTTT
CASSLGSGQGSYTGELFF
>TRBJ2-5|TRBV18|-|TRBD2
TGTGCCAGCTCACGGACTAGCGGGGAGGCCCAGTACTTC
CASSRTSGEAQYF
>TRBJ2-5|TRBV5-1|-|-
TGCGCCAGCAGCTTGGGGCTAGCAGAGACCCAGTACTTC
CASSLGLAETQYF
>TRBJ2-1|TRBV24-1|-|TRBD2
TGTGCCACCAGTGATTTGAGCCTAGCGGGAAGGGATGAGCAGTTCTTC
CATSDLSLAGRDEQFF
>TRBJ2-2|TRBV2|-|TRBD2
TGTGCCAGCACCTTAACCTCCGGGACTAGCGACCGCACCGGGGAGCTGTTTTTT
CASTLTSGTSDRTGELFF
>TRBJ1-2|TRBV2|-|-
TGTGCCAGCTCTCTCGGAGAAGGCAACTATGGCTACACCTTC
CASSLGEGNYGYTF
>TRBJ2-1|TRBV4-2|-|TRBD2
TGTGCCAGCAGCCGCGGCTCCGGGACTAGCGGGAGATATGAGCAGTTCTTC
CASSRGSGTSGRYEQFF
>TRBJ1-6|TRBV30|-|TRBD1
TGTGCCTGGAGCCGGACAGGGGGCCCGCGATTGAATTCACCCCTCCACTTT
CAWSRTGGPRLNSPLHF
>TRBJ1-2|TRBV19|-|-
TGTGCCAGTACTCCTGTGGACAGAACCAACTATGGCTACACCTTC
CASTPVDRTNYGYTF
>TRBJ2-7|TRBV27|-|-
TGTGCCAGCAGTTTATCTCTCCAGGGGAGATACGAGCAGTACTTC
CASSLSLQGRYEQYF
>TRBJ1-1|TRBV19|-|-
TGTGCCAGTAGTATAGCCACGGGCACTGAAGCTTTCTTT
CASSIATGTEAFF
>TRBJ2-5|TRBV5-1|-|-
TGCGCCAGCAGCTGGGGGACACAAAAAGAGACCCAGTACTTC
CASSWGTQKETQYF
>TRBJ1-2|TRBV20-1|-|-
TGCAGTGCAGGGACATTATATGGCTACACCTTC
CSAGTLYGYTF
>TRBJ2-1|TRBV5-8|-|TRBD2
TGTGCCAGCAGCACGACTAGCGGGAGGTACAATGAGCAGTTCTTC
CASSTTSGRYNEQFF
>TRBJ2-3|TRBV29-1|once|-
TGCAGCGTTGAAGAGGTTGCGGAGGGAGATACGCAGTATTTT
CSVEEVAEGDTQYF
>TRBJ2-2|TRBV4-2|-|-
TGTGCCAGCAGCCACCCGGGAGGGGCAGGGGGTGACACCGGGGAGCTGTTTTTT
CASSHPGGAGGDTGELFF
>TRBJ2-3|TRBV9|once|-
TGTGCCAGCAGCGTATCACCACTACAGGGTGATACGCAGTATTTT
CASSVSPLQGDTQYF
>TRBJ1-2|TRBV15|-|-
TGTGCCACCAGCAGGGCGTCCTCGGCGGTTGGCTACACCTTC
CATSRASSAVGYTF
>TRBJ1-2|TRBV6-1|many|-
TGTGCCAGCAGTGACGCCTATAACTATGGCTACACCTTC
CASSDAYNYGYTF
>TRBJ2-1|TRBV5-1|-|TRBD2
TGCGCCAGCAGCTCGATAGCGGGTGGCTACAATGAGCAGTTCTTC
CASSSIAGGYNEQFF
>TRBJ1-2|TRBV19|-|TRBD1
TGTGCCAGTAGTATGACAGGGGGCGCGTCAGGCTACACCTTC
CASSMTGGASGYTF
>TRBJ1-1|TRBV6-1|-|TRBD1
TGTGCCAGCAGTGAAGGGGACAGGGGTGCTGAAGCTTTCTTT
CASSEGDRGAEAFF
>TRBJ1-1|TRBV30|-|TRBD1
TGTGCCTGGAGGCTACAGGGGAAAACTGAAGCTTTCTTT
CAWRLQGKTEAFF
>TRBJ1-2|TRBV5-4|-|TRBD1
TGTGCCAGCAGGTCGCCGGGACAGAATTATGGCTACACCTTC
CASRSPGQNYGYTF
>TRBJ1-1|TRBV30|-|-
TGTGCCTGGAACCCCAATCGGGGGACTGAAGCTTTCTTT
CAWNPNRGTEAFF
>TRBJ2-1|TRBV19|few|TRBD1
TGTGCCAGTGGACAGGGGCCCGGCAATGAGCAGTTCTTC
CASGQGPGNEQFF
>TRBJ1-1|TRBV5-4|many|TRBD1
TGTGCCAGCAGCCAGGACAGGAGGGAAGCTTTCTTT
CASSQDRREAFF
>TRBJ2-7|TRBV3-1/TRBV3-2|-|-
TGTGCCAGCAGCCGGACTGATTCCTACGAGCAGTACTTC
CASSRTDSYEQYF
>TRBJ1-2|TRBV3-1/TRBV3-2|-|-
TGTGCCAGCAGCCAAGCAGCAGGGATCCACGGCTACACCTTC
CASSQAAGIHGYTF
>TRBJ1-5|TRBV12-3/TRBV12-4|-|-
TGTGCCAGCAGGACAGGAGGCAATCAGCCCCAGCATTTT
CASRTGGNQPQHF
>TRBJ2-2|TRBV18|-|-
TGTGCCAGCCCGGGTATGCCTGCGAACACCGGGGAGCTGTTTTTT
CASPGMPANTGELFF
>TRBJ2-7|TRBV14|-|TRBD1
TGTGCCAGCAGCCAAGCCTTCGGGACAGGGATCCACGAGCAGTACTTC
CASSQAFGTGIHEQYF
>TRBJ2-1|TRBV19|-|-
TGTGCCAGTAGTATAGAATTGCGGTCCCCCTACAATGAGCAGTTCTTC
CASSIELRSPYNEQFF
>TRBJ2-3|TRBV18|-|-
TGTGCCAGCTCACTAGCTGGCACAGATACGCAGTATTTT
CASSLAGTDTQYF
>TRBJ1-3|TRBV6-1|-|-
TGTGCCAGCAGCACGACTTCCACCATATATTTT
CASSTTSTIYF
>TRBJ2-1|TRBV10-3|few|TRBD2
TGTGCCATCGGCCCGGGACTAGCGGGGGGTCGCTCCTACAATGAGCAGTTCTTC
CAIGPGLAGGRSYNEQFF
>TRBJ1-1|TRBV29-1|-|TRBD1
TGCAGCGGCTACAGGGGAAACACTGAAGCTTTCTTT
CSGYRGNTEAFF
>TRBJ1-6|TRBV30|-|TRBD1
TGTGCCTGGAGTATAACCGGGACAGTCAATAATTCACCCCTCCACTTT
CAWSITGTVNNSPLHF
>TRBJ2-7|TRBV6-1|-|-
TGTGCCAGCACACTCCGAGATGTCCACGAGCAGTACTTC
CASTLRDVHEQYF
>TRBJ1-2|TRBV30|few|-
TGTGCCTGGAGTGTACAAGTGAACTATGGCTACACCTTC
CAWSVQVNYGYTF
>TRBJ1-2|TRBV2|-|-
TGTGCCAGCAGTCGGGGGACCTTTGGCTACACCTTC
CASSRGTFGYTF
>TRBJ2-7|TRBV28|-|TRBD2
TGTGCCAGCAAGTCTAGCGGGTCGAGCTCCTACGAGCAGTACTTC
CASKSSGSSSYEQYF
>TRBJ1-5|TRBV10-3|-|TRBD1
TGTGCCATCAGTACGACTAAGGGGACAGCTAGCAATCAGCCCCAGCATTTT
CAISTTKGTASNQPQHF
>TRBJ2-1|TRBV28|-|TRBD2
TGTGCCAGCAGTTTACTAGCGGGGGCGAGGAGCTCCTACAATGAGCAGTTCTTC
CASSLLAGARSSYNEQFF
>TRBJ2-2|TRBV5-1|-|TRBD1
TGCGCCAGCAGTTACGGGACAGGGAACACCGGGGAGCTGTTTTTT
CASSYGTGNTGELFF
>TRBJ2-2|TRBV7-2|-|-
TGTGCCAGCTTAATAGCGCGAGTAAAGTACCCCCACACCGGGGAGCTGTTTTTT
CASLIARVKYPHTGELFF
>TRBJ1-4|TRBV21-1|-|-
TGTGCCAGCAGCCCGATCCCGTTACAGAGCCCAGGGGACGAAAAACTGTTTTTT
CASSPIPLQSPGDEKLFF
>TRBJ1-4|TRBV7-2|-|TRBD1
TGTGCCAGCTCCTTGACAGGGGATGAAAAACTGTTTTTT
CASSLTGDEKLFF